This is a list of T cell receptor beta chains from one sample in a study of blood T cell repertoires in COVID-19. Assay: immunoSEQ multiplex PCR; the TCRdb copy retains only in-frame clones and omits some. The sample holds around 480,000 clones, about 90% seen once. The sequenced sample was PBMCs or T cells enriched from blood (not recorded which). These receptors originate from a young woman who had recovered from COVID-19. Both conserved end residues are part of each CDR3. The D gene is left open where the match is weak. Size is stated for part of the rows, as once, few or many counts, or as a class when the clone is expanded.

clone size	CDR3 length	J gene	D gene	V gene	CDR3 protein	CDR3 DNA
.	15	TRBJ1-5	.	TRBV19	CASSKQGSGNQPQHF	TGTGCCAGTAGTAAACAGGGTAGTGGCAATCAGCCCCAGCATTTT
.	13	TRBJ2-2	.	TRBV10-2	CASSERGTGELFF	TGCGCCAGCAGTGAAAGGGGGACCGGGGAGCTGTTTTTT
few	17	TRBJ2-3	.	TRBV4-1	CASSQEGGGQYTDTQYF	TGCGCCAGCAGCCAAGAGGGAGGGGGACAATACACAGATACGCAGTATTTT
.	11	TRBJ2-3	.	TRBV18	CASSPQDTQYF	TGTGCCAGCTCACCCCAGGATACGCAGTATTTT
.	16	TRBJ2-1	.	TRBV7-2	CASSLSLGGARVEQFF	TGTGCCAGCAGCCTATCGTTAGGAGGTGCTAGGGTTGAGCAGTTCTTC
.	13	TRBJ1-1	TRBD1	TRBV29-1	CSVAGQGNTEAFF	TGCAGCGTGGCGGGACAGGGAAACACTGAAGCTTTCTTT
.	12	TRBJ1-2	TRBD1	TRBV29-1	CSVARQGDGYTF	TGCAGCGTCGCCCGACAGGGAGATGGCTACACCTTC
.	17	TRBJ2-1	TRBD2	TRBV5-4	CASSSWTSGGAMDEQFF	TGTGCCAGCAGCTCCTGGACTAGCGGGGGGGCCATGGATGAGCAGTTCTTC
.	15	TRBJ2-1	TRBD2	TRBV5-1	CASSAILAGGHEQFF	TGCGCCAGCAGCGCAATACTAGCGGGGGGGCATGAGCAGTTCTTC
.	14	TRBJ2-1	TRBD1	TRBV29-1	CSVVVGTGDDEQFF	TGCAGCGTTGTTGTTGGGACAGGGGATGATGAGCAGTTCTTC
.	14	TRBJ2-3	.	TRBV19	CASKGRVTTDTQYF	TGTGCCAGTAAAGGGCGGGTGACTACAGATACGCAGTATTTT
once	15	TRBJ1-2	.	TRBV21-1	CASSKAGRSGYGYTF	TGTGCCAGCAGCAAAGCAGGCAGGTCCGGCTATGGCTACACCTTC
once	13	TRBJ2-7	.	TRBV6-1	CASSEQGSYEQYF	TGTGCCAGCAGTGAACAGGGGTCCTACGAGCAGTACTTC
.	14	TRBJ2-1	.	TRBV5-1	CASSYGAAGNEQFF	TGCGCCAGCAGCTACGGGGCGGCGGGGAATGAGCAGTTCTTC
few	16	TRBJ2-7	.	TRBV15	CATSRDTVGVTYEQYF	TGTGCCACCAGCAGAGATACTGTCGGGGTAACCTACGAGCAGTACTTC
.	16	TRBJ1-2	.	TRBV19	CASRPLGEGRNYGYTF	TGTGCCAGTAGACCACTGGGGGAGGGGAGAAACTATGGCTACACCTTC
.	14	TRBJ1-1	.	TRBV19	CATCQGQMNTEAFF	TGTGCCACCTGTCAGGGGCAGATGAACACTGAAGCTTTCTTT
.	14	TRBJ2-1	TRBD2	TRBV12-5	CASGSGTRSVRQFF	TGTGCTAGTGGTTCTGGGACTAGGAGCGTCCGGCAGTTCTTC
.	14	TRBJ2-3	TRBD1	TRBV12-5	CASGSDREGDTQYF	TGTGCTAGTGGCTCAGACAGGGAAGGAGATACGCAGTATTTT
.	15	TRBJ2-7	.	TRBV19	CASSKSGGASYEQYF	TGTGCCAGTAGTAAGTCGGGGGGCGCGTCCTACGAGCAGTACTTC
.	16	TRBJ2-3	TRBD2	TRBV4-1	CASSRSLAGISDTQYF	TGCGCCAGCAGCCGATCCCTAGCGGGTATATCAGATACGCAGTATTTT
.	18	TRBJ1-2	.	TRBV19	CASSPRDRLSGGYYGYTF	TGTGCCAGTAGTCCCAGAGACAGGCTAAGCGGCGGGTACTATGGCTACACCTTC
.	16	TRBJ2-5	TRBD2	TRBV6-6	CASSNWGLAGEETQYF	TGTGCCAGCAGTAACTGGGGACTAGCGGGGGAAGAGACCCAGTACTTC
.	15	TRBJ1-1	.	TRBV7-9	CASSLVGGTNTEAFF	TGTGCCAGCAGCTTAGTGGGGGGGACCAACACTGAAGCTTTCTTT
.	15	TRBJ2-7	TRBD1	TRBV25-1	CASSVPGQGTYEQYF	TGTGCCAGCAGTGTCCCTGGACAGGGAACCTACGAGCAGTACTTC
.	11	TRBJ2-7	TRBD2	TRBV20-1	CSASGGYEQYF	TGCAGTGCTAGCGGGGGGTACGAGCAGTACTTC
.	14	TRBJ2-7	.	TRBV4-2	CASSKGTGIDEQYF	TGTGCCAGTAGCAAGGGGACTGGAATCGACGAGCAGTACTTC
.	15	TRBJ1-2	TRBD1	TRBV4-1	CASSRGQGANYGYTF	TGCGCCAGCAGCCGGGGACAGGGGGCGAACTATGGCTACACCTTC